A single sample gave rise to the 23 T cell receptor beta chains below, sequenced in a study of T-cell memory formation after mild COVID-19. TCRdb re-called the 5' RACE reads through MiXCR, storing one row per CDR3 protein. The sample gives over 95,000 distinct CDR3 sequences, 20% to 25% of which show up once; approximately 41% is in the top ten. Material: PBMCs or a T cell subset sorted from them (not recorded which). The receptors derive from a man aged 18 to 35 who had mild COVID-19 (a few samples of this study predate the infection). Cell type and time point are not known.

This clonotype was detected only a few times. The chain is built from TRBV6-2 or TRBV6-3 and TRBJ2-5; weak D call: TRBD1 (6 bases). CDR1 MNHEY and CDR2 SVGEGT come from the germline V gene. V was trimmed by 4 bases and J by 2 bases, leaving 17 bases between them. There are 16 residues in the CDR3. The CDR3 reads CASSLGPETGQETQYF. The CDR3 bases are TGTGCCAGCAGTTTGGGACCAGAGACAGGACAAGAGACCCAGTACTTC.

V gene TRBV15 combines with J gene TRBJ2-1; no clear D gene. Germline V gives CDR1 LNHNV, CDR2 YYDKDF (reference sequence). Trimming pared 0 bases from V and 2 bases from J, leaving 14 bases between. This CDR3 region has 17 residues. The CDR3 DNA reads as TGTGCCACCAGCAGAGAGCGGACGGTGCTCCCCTACAATGAGCAGTTCTTC. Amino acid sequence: CATSRERTVLPYNEQFF.

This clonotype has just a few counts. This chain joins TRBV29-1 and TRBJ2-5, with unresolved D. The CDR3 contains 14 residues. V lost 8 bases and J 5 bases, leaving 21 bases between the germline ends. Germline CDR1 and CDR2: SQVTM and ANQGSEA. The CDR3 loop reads CSCRAPDDIETQYF. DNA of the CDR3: TGCAGCTGCCGGGCGCCGGACGACATTGAGACCCAGTACTTC.

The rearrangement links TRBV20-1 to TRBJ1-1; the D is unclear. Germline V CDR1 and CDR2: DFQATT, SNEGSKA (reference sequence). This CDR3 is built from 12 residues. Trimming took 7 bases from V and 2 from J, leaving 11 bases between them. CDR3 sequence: CSGEDGNTEAFF. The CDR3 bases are TGCAGTGGGGAAGACGGAAACACTGAAGCTTTCTTT.

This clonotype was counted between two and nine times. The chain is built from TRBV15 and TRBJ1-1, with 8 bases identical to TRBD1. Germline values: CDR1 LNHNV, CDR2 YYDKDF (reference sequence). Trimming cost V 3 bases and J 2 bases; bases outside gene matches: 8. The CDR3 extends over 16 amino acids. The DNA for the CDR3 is TGTGCCACCAGCAGGGGATGGACAGGGAAAAACACTGAAGCTTTCTTT. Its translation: CATSRGWTGKNTEAFF.

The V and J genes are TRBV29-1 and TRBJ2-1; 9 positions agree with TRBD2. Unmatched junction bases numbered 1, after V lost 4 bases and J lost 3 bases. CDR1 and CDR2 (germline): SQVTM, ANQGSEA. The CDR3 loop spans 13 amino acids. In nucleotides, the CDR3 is TGCAGCGTTGGACTAGCGGACTACAATGAGCAGTTCTTC. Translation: CSVGLADYNEQFF.

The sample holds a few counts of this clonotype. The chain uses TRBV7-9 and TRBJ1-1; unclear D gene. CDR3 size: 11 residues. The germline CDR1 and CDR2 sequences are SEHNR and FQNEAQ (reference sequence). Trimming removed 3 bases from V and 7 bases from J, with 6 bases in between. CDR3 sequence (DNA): TGTGCCAGCAGCTTCACCATTGAAGCTTTCTTT. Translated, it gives CASSFTIEAFF. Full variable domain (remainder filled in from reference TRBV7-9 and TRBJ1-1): DTGVSQNPRHKITKRGQNVTFRCDPISEHNRLYWYRQTLGQGPEFLTYFQNEAQLEKSRLLSDRFSAERPKGSFSTLEIQRTEQGDSAMYLCASSFTIEAFFGQGTRLTVV.

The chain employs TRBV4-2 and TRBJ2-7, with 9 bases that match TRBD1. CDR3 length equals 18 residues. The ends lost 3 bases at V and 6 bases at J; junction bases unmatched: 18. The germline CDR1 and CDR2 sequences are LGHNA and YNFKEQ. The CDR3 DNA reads TGTGCCAGCAGCCAGGGGACAGGGTGGCGTGATAAATCGTTCGAGCAGTACTTC. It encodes CASSQGTGWRDKSFEQYF.

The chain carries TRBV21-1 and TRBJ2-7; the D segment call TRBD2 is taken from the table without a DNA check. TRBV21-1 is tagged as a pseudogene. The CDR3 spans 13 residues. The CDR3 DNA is TGTGCCAGCAGCAAAGTTGGGAGTGGCGAGCAGTACGTC. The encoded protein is CASSKVGSGEQYV.

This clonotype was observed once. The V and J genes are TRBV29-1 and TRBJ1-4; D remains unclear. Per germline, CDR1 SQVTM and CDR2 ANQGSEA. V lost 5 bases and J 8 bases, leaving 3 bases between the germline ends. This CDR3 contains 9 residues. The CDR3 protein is CSVKEKLFF. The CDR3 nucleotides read TGCAGCGTTAAGGAAAAACTGTTTTTT.

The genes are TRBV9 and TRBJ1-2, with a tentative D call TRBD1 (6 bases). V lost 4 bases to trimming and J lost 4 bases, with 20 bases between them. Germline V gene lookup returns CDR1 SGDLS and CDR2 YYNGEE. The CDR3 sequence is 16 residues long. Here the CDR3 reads CASSPPQGLLLYGYTF. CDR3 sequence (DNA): TGTGCCAGCAGCCCTCCCCAGGGGCTGCTCCTCTATGGCTACACCTTC.

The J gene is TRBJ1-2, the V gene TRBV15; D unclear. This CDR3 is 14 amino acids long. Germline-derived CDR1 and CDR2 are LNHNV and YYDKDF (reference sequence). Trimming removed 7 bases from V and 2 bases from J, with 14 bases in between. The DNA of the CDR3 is TGTGCCACCAAGCCAGCCAGTGGGAACTATGGCTACACCTTC. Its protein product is CATKPASGNYGYTF.

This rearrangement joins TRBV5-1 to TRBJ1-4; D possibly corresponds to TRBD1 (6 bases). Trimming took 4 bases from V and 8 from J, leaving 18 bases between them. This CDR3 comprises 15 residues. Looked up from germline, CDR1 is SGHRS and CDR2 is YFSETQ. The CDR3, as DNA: TGCGCCAGCAGCCCGGGGGTCAGGGGCCCAGAAAAACTGTTTTTT. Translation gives CASSPGVRGPEKLFF.

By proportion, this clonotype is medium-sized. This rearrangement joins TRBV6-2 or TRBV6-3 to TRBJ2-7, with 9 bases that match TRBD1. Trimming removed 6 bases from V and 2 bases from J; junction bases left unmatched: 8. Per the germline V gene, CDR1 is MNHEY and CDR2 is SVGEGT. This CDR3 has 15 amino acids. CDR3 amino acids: CASSLGQGPTYEQYV. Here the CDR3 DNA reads TGTGCCAGCAGCCTCGGACAGGGGCCAACCTACGAGCAGTACGTC.

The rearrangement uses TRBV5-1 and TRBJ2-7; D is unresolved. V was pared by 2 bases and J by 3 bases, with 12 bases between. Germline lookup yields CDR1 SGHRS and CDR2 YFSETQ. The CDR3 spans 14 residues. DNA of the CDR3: TGCGCCAGCAGCTTAGGCCCCAGGATCTACGAGCAGTACGTC. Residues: CASSLGPRIYEQYV.

The CDR3 protein is CASSLASGTFERQETQYF. The CDR3, as DNA: TGTGCCAGCAGCTTAGCGTCTGGGACATTCGAGCGTCAAGAGACCCAGTACTTC. This rearrangement joins TRBV7-2 to TRBJ2-5, with D possibly being TRBD1 (6 bases). V was cut by 0 bases and J by 2 bases, with 19 bases left in between. Germline CDR1 SGHTA, CDR2 FQGNSA. The CDR3 consists of 18 residues.

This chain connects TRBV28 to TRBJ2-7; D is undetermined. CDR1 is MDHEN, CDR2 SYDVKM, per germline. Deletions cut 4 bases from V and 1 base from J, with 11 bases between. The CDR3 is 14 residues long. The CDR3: CASSSERESYEQYV. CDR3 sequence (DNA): TGTGCCAGCAGTTCGGAAAGGGAATCCTACGAGCAGTACGTC.

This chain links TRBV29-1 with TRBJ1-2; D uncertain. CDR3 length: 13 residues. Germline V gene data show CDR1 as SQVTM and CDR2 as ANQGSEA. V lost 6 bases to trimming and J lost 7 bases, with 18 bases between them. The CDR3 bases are TGCAGCGTGCCCCTAGGATTAGCAGGTGGCTACACCTTC. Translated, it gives CSVPLGLAGGYTF.

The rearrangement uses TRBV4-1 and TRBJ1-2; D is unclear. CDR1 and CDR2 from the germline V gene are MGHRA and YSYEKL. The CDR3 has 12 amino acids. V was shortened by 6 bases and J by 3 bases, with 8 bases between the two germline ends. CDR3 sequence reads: CASSEDYYGYTF. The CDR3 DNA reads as TGCGCCAGCAGTGAGGACTACTATGGCTACACCTTC.

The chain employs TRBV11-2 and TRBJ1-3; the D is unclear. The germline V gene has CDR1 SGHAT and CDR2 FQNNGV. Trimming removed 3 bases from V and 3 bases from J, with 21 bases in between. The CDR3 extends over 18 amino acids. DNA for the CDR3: TGTGCCAGCAGCTTCTCCCCTGGCTCAAACCGTGGTGGAAACACCATATATTTT. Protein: CASSFSPGSNRGGNTIYF.

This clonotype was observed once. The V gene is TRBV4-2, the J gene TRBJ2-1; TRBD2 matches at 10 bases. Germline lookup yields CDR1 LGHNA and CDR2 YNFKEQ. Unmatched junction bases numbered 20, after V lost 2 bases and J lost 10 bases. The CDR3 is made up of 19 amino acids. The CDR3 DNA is TGTGCCAGCAGCCAAATAGCGGGGGGTCCCGAGTGGGGGGTGAGAGAGCAGTTCTTC. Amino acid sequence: CASSQIAGGPEWGVREQFF.

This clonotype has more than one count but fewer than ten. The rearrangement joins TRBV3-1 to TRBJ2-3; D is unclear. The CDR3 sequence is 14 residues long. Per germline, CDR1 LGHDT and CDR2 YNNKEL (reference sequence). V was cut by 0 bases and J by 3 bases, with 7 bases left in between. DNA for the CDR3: TGTGCCAGCAGCCAAGATCTAGGAACAGATACGCAGTATTTT. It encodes CASSQDLGTDTQYF.

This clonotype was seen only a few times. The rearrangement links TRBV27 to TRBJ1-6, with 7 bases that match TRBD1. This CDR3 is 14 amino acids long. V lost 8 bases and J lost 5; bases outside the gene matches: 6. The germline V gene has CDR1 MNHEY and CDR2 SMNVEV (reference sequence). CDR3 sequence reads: CASGAGTDNSPLHF. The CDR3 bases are TGTGCCAGCGGGGCCGGGACAGATAATTCACCCCTCCACTTT.